The next 10 T cell receptor beta chains were all read from a single sample in a study of T cells in Graves' hyperthyroidism and ophthalmopathy. Amplified TCR beta CDR3 regions came from RNA transcripts. The HTBI set primed first-round TCR CDR3 RT-PCR. TCRdb re-analysed the multiplex PCR reads in MiXCR, keeping a single row per CDR3 protein. The data contain 480,000 or so distinct CDR3 sequences, 35% to 50% of them singletons. The sample consisted of peripheral blood or thyroid tissue (not recorded which). These receptors were taken from an adult woman with Graves' disease, either hyperthyroidism or ophthalmopathy (not recorded which).

The chain recombines TRBV2 with TRBJ2-7; D gene ambiguous. This CDR3 comprises 14 residues. Trimming removed 6 bases from V and 2 bases from J, with 14 bases in between. Germline lookup yields CDR1 SNHLY and CDR2 FYNNEI. CDR3 sequence reads: CASRQQTQTYEQYF. For the CDR3, the DNA is TGTGCCAGCAGACAACAGACACAAACCTACGAGCAGTACTTC.

About this clonotype: With a much larger clone just one base away, this may be a read error. Lacking the conserved final phenylalanine or tryptophan, this CDR3 likely reflects a read error. The chain couples TRBV6-5 to TRBJ1-1; D may be TRBD1 (5 bases). Germline loops: CDR1 MNHEY, CDR2 SVGAGI. CDR3 length: 14 residues. V gave up 6 bases and J gave up 1 base, with 12 bases separating them. The CDR3 protein is CASRPLGENTEAFL. The CDR3 nucleotides are TGTGCCAGCAGGCCTTTGGGGGAGAACACTGAAGCTTTCCTT.

The sample holds many counts of this clonotype. The gene calls are TRBV12-3 or TRBV12-4 and TRBJ1-4, with D uncertain. Between the trimmed V and J ends, which lost 6 bases and 1 base, there was a span of 18 bases. The CDR3 has 17 amino acids. The CDR3 loop reads CASSGRRHGGTNEKLFF. CDR3 coding DNA: TGTGCCAGCAGCGGGCGTCGTCACGGCGGAACTAATGAAAAACTGTTTTTT.

Details on this clonotype: The germline gene is not matched at one end of the junction; a read error may be the cause. The chain employs TRBV10-3 and TRBJ1-4; D might be TRBD1 (5 bases). The CDR3 has 15 residues. Per the germline V gene, CDR1 is ENHRY and CDR2 is SYGVKD. CDR3 in amino acids: CAISERGGVNEKLIF. The DNA for the CDR3 is TGTGCCATCAGTGAGAGGGGAGGAGTTAATGAAAAACTGATTTTT.

This clonotype was seen only once. This chain connects TRBV20-1 to TRBJ2-7, with 9 bases fitting TRBD1. The length of the CDR3 is 14 residues. Unmatched junction bases numbered 9, after V lost 6 bases and J lost 3 bases. The germline gives CDR1 DFQATT, CDR2 SNEGSKA (reference sequence). The CDR3 loop reads CSAPPGTGFYEQYF. The CDR3 bases are TGCAGTGCCCCACCCGGGACAGGGTTCTACGAGCAGTACTTC.

The chain is built from TRBV7-2 and TRBJ2-7; perhaps TRBD1 as D (5 bases). The CDR3 extends over 17 amino acids. The germline V gene has CDR1 SGHTA and CDR2 FQGNSA. The ends were cut back, 1 base at V and 3 bases at J, with 19 bases in the middle. The DNA of the CDR3 is TGTGCCAGCAGCTTAGGCACCTGGGTAAAGGGGATCTACGAGCAGTACTTC. This sequence encodes CASSLGTWVKGIYEQYF.

The chain joins TRBV9 to TRBJ2-7; 8 bases agree with TRBD1. The germline CDR1 and CDR2 sequences are SGDLS and YYNGEE. The CDR3 contains 15 residues. With 0 bases clipped from V and 2 bases from J, the junction kept 4 bases outside the gene matches. CDR3: CASSVDQGATYEQYF. Written as DNA, the CDR3 is TGTGCCAGCAGCGTAGACCAGGGGGCTACCTACGAGCAGTACTTC.

Points on this clonotype: As the CDR3 is not closed by the conserved phenylalanine or tryptophan, this likely results from a read error. Because the CDR3's place on the DNA is in doubt, the DNA is left out and the CDR3 is given as listed by TCRdb. The J gene is TRBJ1-1, the V gene TRBV2; the table's D call of TRBD1 was not tested on the DNA. Germline CDR1 reads SNHLY; CDR2 reads FYNNEI. The CDR3 spans 12 residues, counting both ends. This CDR3 is CASTPGGSNTNY.

In its sample, this clonotype was seen a few times. V and J are TRBV12-3 or TRBV12-4 and TRBJ2-7; no definite D call. The CDR3 covers 12 residues. Deletions cut 0 bases from V and 7 bases from J, with 7 bases between. CDR3 in DNA: TGTGCCAGCAGTTTAGCCGGGTTGGAGCAGTACTTC. It translates to CASSLAGLEQYF.

The CDR3 DNA reads TGTGCCAGCAGTGTCAGGACTGGAGGTGAAGCTTTCTTT. Translation: CASSVRTGGEAFF. The chain links TRBV2 to TRBJ1-1; D is undetermined. The CDR3 runs 13 residues. CDR1 SNHLY and CDR2 FYNNEI come from the germline V gene. The ends were cut back, 4 bases at V and 7 bases at J, with 13 bases in the middle.